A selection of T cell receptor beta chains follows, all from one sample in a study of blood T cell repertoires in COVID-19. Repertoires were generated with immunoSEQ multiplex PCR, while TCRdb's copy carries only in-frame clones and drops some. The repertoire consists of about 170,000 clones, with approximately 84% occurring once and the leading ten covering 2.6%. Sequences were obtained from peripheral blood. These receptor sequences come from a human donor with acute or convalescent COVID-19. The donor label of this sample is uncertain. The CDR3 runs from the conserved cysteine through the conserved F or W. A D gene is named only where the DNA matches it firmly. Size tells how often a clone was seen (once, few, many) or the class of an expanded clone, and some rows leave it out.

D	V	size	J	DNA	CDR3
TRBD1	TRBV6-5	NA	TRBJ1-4	TGTGCCAGCAGTTACTCTCAGGGGGCTAATGAAAAACTGTTTTTT	CASSYSQGANEKLFF
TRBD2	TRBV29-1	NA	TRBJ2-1	TGCAGCTTCGGACTAGCGGCTTCTAATGAGCAGTTCTTC	CSFGLAASNEQFF
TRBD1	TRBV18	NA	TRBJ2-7	TGTGCCAGCTCACTGACAGGGGGCGAGCAGTACTTC	CASSLTGGEQYF
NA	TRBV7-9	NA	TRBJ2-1	TGTGCCAGCAGCTTATATTCAGACTGGCATGAGCAGTTCTTC	CASSLYSDWHEQFF
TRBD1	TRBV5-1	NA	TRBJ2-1	TGCGCCAGCAGCATGGGACAGGGGGCGAGAAATGAGCAGTTCTTC	CASSMGQGARNEQFF
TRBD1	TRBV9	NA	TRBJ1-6	TGTGCCAGCAGCGCCCGGGACAGGGACTCACCCCTCCACTTT	CASSARDRDSPLHF
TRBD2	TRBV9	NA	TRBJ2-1	TGTGCCAGCAGCGTAGAGCTAGCGGGAGTCAATGAGCAGTTCTTC	CASSVELAGVNEQFF
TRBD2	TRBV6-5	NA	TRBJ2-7	TGTGCCAGCAGTTATTTAACTAGCGGGAGGGTCTACGAGCAGTACTTC	CASSYLTSGRVYEQYF
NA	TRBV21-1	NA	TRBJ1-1	TGTGCCAGCATCGTCGAAGCTTTCTTT	CASIVEAFF
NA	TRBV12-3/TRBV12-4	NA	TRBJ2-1	TGTGCCAGCAGTTCGACGGTCCCGGGTGAGCAGTTCTTC	CASSSTVPGEQFF
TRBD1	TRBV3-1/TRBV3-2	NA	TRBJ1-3	TGTGCCAGCAGCTCCAGGGACAGGGGGAACACCATATATTTT	CASSSRDRGNTIYF
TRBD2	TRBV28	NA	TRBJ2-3	TGTGCCAGCAGTTTAAGAGGCGGGAGCACGCAGTATTTT	CASSLRGGSTQYF
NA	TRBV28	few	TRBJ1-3	TGTGCCAGCAGCCCCCCGGGGGGGCGAGGAAACACCATATATTTT	CASSPPGGRGNTIYF
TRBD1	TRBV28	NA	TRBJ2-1	TGTGCCAGCAGGGGAAACAGGGGGCTTTTGGGCTATTACAATGAGCAGTTCTTC	CASRGNRGLLGYYNEQFF
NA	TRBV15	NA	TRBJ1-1	TGTGCCACGGCGGGGATCGTGAACACTGAAGCTTTCTTT	CATAGIVNTEAFF
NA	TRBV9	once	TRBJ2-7	TGTGCCAGCAGCGTAGCGAGCACTACCGAGCAGTACTTC	CASSVASTTEQYF
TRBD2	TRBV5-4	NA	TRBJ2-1	TGTGCCAGCAGCTCCCCCGGGACTAGCGGGAGGGCCCGCTACAATGAGCAGTTCTTC	CASSSPGTSGRARYNEQFF
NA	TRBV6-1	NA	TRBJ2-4	TGTGCCAGCAGTGATGCAACAGCTAACCAAGCCAAAAACATTCAGTACTTC	CASSDATANQAKNIQYF
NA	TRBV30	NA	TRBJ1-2	TGTGCTCGGGACTCCGGCTATGGCTACACCTTC	CARDSGYGYTF
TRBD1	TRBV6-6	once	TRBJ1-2	TGTGCCAGCAGACCGACAGGGGATTTACTTAACTATGGCTACACCTTC	CASRPTGDLLNYGYTF
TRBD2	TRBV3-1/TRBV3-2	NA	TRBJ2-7	TGTGCCAGCAGCCAGATAAGCGGAGCGGGGCTCGAGCAGTACTTC	CASSQISGAGLEQYF
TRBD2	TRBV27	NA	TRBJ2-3	TGTGCCAGCAGGCTAGGACTAGCGGGGGGAGGCGATACGCAGTATTTT	CASRLGLAGGGDTQYF
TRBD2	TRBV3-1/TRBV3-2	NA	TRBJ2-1	TGTGCCAGCAGCCCCCTAGCGGGCTACAATGAGCAGTTCTTC	CASSPLAGYNEQFF
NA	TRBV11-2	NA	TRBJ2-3	TGTGCCAGCAGCTCCCTGGAGCGGGTTCGCACAGATACGCAGTATTTT	CASSSLERVRTDTQYF
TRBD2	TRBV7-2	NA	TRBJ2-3	TGTGCCAGCAGCTTGGTAGCGGGGTTCCCCCCAGATACGCAGTATTTT	CASSLVAGFPPDTQYF
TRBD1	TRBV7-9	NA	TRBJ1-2	TGTGCCAGCAGCTTAGGGGGACAGGGGCCCCTCGGCGGCTACACCTTC	CASSLGGQGPLGGYTF
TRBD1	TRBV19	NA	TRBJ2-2	TGTGCCAGTACTACAGGGGAGTCCGGGGAGCTGTTTTTT	CASTTGESGELFF
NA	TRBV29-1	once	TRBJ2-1	TGCAGCGGAAAACTAGCTTCTAATGAGCAGTTCTTC	CSGKLASNEQFF
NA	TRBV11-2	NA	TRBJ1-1	TGTGCCAGCAGCCCGCGTGGTACGGCTGGGGCGAACACTGAAGCTTTCTTT	CASSPRGTAGANTEAFF
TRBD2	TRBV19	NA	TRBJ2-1	TGTGCCAGTAAAGGAACCAGCGGGGGAACCAATGAGCAGTTCTTC	CASKGTSGGTNEQFF
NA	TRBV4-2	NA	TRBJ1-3	TGTGCCAGCAGCCAAGAGTTAACAGGTTCATCGGACACCATATATTTT	CASSQELTGSSDTIYF
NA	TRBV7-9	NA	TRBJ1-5	TGTGCCAGCAGCAATGCGGGGTACAATCAGCCCCAGCATTTT	CASSNAGYNQPQHF
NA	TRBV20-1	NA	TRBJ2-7	TGCAGTGCTCTTACAGGTTACGAGCAGTACTTC	CSALTGYEQYF
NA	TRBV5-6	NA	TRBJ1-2	TGTGCCAGCAGCTTGGACAGTAACTATGGCTACACCTTC	CASSLDSNYGYTF
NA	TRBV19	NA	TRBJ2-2	TGTGCCAGTAGCTGGCAGGCTTCGAACACCGGGGAGCTGTTTTTT	CASSWQASNTGELFF
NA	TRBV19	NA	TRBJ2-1	TGTGCCAGTAGTATAAGGTGGCAGGCAGATGAGCAGTTCTTC	CASSIRWQADEQFF